This paragraph reports one T cell receptor (beta chain). Its antigen is undetermined. Primers for the PCR totalled 60 Vbeta and 13 Jbeta. Clones were read by immunoSEQ multiplex PCR, and TCRdb kept only the in-frame ones, dropping some. The sample holds around 90,000 clones, 85% seen once. This entry belongs to a study of cytomegalovirus exposure and HLA in healthy donors. Study observations and caveats: As a later analysis showed, a missense DCLRE1C variant was linked to trimming of TCR beta V- and J-genes.

With 5 bases removed from V and 0 bases from J, the gap between germline ends came to 11 bases. The length of the CDR3 is 14 residues. Germline V lookup: CDR1 ENHRY, CDR2 SYGVKD. Source material: PBMCs. This chain links TRBV10-3 with TRBJ2-7, with D maybe TRBD1 (5 bases). The sequence was obtained from a man aged 35-49 years in good health and CMV-seropositive. CDR3 amino acids: CAISSGGHSYEQYF. In DNA form, the CDR3 reads TGTGCCATCAGTTCGGGCGGACACTCCTACGAGCAGTACTTC.